This T cell receptor beta chain was obtained from a study of vaccination and CD4 T cells after COVID-19. Overall study context: Each control culture was treated with a CEFX pool, an HIV-1 Nef pool, or no peptide.

Treatment in this sample: roughly nine-day PBMC culture with coronavirus spike peptide pools or control peptides (ViraFEST assay). CD4+ T cells that had been cultured provided DNA sequenced with the Oncomine TCR Beta short-read assay. TCRdb passed the PCR reads through MiXCR, listing each CDR3 protein once. The repertoire includes 21,000 or so distinct CDR3 sequences, roughly 50% of them detected once, and 6% sits in the top ten. This clonotype was detected a few times. Its antigen is not known. The V end lost 5 bases, the J end lost 0 bases, and 17 bases lay between the germline ends. This CDR3 is built from 17 residues. Germline CDR1 reads MNHEY; CDR2 reads SVGEGT.

This sequence joins TRBV6-2 or TRBV6-3 and TRBJ2-4; no firm D call. Source material: CD4+ T cells from blood, cultured in vitro. The sequence was obtained from a human donor who had recovered from COVID-19. The CDR3 sequence: CASSDGLALLAKNIQYF. The DNA for the CDR3 is TGTGCCAGCAGTGACGGCCTGGCCCTCCTAGCCAAAAACATTCAGTACTTC.